The present T cell receptor (beta chain) was sequenced within a study of T-cell memory formation after mild COVID-19. About the study: TCR clustering was largely donor specific.

As to this clonotype: Antigen: not known.

With 3 bases removed from V and 4 bases from J, the gap between germline ends came to 8 bases. This CDR3 is 12 amino acids long. Per the germline V gene, CDR1 is SQVTM and CDR2 is ANQGSEA. From 5'RACE with constant-segment primers came TCR alpha and TCR beta cDNA libraries that carried sample barcodes and UMIs. TCRdb re-analysed the 5' RACE reads in MiXCR, keeping a single row per CDR3 protein. The profile shows 350,000 to 400,000 distinct CDR3 sequences, 20% to 25% of them singletons. Regarding the study as a whole: Clones that contracted clustered mainly in CM and EM if CD4+ and in EMRA if CD8+. The pre-infection memory compartment contained some responding clones, suggesting cross-reactive memory joined.

The receptor was isolated from an adult woman who had mild COVID-19 (a few samples of this study predate the infection). Cell type and time point are not known. The chain combines TRBV29-1 with TRBJ2-3, with D maybe TRBD1 (6 bases). Sequencing was done on a sample of PBMCs or a T cell subset sorted from them (not recorded which). This chain's CDR3 is CSVDKGADTQYF. The CDR3 nucleotides are TGCAGCGTTGACAAGGGGGCAGATACGCAGTATTTT.